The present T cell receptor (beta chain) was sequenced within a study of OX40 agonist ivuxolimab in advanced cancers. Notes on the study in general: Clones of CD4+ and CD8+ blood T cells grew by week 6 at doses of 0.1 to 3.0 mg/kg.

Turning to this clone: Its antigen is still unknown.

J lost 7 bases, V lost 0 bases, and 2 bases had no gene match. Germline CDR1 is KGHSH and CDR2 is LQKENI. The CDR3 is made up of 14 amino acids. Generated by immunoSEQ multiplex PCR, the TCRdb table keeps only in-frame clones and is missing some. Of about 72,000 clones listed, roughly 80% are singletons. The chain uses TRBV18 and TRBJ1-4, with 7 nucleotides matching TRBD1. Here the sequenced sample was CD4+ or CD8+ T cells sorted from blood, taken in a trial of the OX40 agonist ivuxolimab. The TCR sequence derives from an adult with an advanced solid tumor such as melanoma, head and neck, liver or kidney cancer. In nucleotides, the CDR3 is TGTGCCAGCTCACCACCGGCAGGGGGTGAAAAACTGTTTTTT. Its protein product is CASSPPAGGEKLFF.